Shown below are 17 T cell receptor beta chains from a single sample sequenced in a study of human T cells and chemical hapten exposure. The time point denotes: patch test 2, 6 weeks after DPC sensitization. Noted treatment: therapeutic diphenylcyclopropenone sensitization with weekly scalp DPC. TCRdb reprocessed the RACE reads via MiXCR and lists one record per CDR3 protein. This sample has fewer than 100,000 distinct CDR3 sequences; 9.3% occur once, and the top ten carry approximately 2%. The source material was whole blood, sampled in connection with sensitization to the hapten diphenylcyclopropenone (DPC). The receptors here all came from a woman in her 40s with alopecia areata. Some clones in this sample may be carry-over from other donors' samples.

This clonotype was observed a few times. The junction departs from germline at one end; a sequencing error may be responsible. The gene calls are TRBV7-7 and TRBJ2-2; D ambiguous. The V gene's germline CDR1 is SSHAT and CDR2 FNYEAQ (reference sequence). The CDR3 totals 14 residues. CDR3: CASSFSSTDGELFF. The CDR3 DNA reads TGTGCTAGCAGCTTTTCCAGCACTGACGGGGAGCTGTTTTTT.

The genes are TRBV7-2 and TRBJ1-2, with TRBD1 identical over 8 bases. The CDR3 length is 15 residues. Per germline, CDR1 SGHTA and CDR2 FQGNSA. V lost 5 bases and J lost 7; bases outside the gene matches: 12. CDR3 nucleotides: TGTGCCAGCAGCCTAGACCGTTTGACAGGGGCTGGCTACACCTTC. This gives the protein CASSLDRLTGAGYTF.

The table lists this clonotype with many counts. This rearrangement joins TRBV21-1 to TRBJ2-2. TRBV21-1 is labeled a pseudogene. The CDR3 is made up of 9 amino acids. CDR3 residues: CASEEELFF. The CDR3 nucleotides are TGTGCCAGCGAGGAGGAGCTGTTTTTT.

The chain is built from TRBV12-3 or TRBV12-4 and TRBJ1-4; the D gene is possibly TRBD1 (5 bases). The CDR3 runs 14 residues. Trimming shortened V by 3 bases and J by 5 bases, and 10 bases separated the two germline ends. The chain's CDR3 is CASSLAAGNEKLFF. The CDR3 coding sequence is TGTGCCAGCAGTTTGGCTGCAGGGAATGAAAAACTGTTTTTT.

This rearrangement joins TRBV7-2 to TRBJ2-3, with 7 bases identical to TRBD2. Germline loops: CDR1 SGHTA, CDR2 FQGNSA. CDR3 size: 16 residues. V shed 1 base and J 1 base; nucleotides not matched to a gene: 5. DNA of the CDR3: TGTGCCAGCAGCTTAGGAGGAGCGGGACGCACAGATACGCAGTATTTT. Translation: CASSLGGAGRTDTQYF.

This clonotype came up a few times. This chain links TRBV24-1 with TRBJ2-7; 7 nucleotides align to TRBD1. J was trimmed by 6 bases and V by 5 bases; bases with no gene match: 6. Germline values: CDR1 KGHDR, CDR2 SFDVKD. CDR3 length equals 13 residues. DNA for the CDR3: TGTGCCACCAGTGCGACAACAGGGGTCGAGCAGTACTTC. This encodes CATSATTGVEQYF.

The V call is TRBV3-1, the J call TRBJ1-1, with a tentative D call TRBD1 (5 bases). In germline, CDR1 is LGHDT, CDR2 YNNKEL (reference sequence). The CDR3 runs to 15 residues. V dropped 4 bases and J dropped 8 bases, with 20 bases sitting between them. The CDR3 DNA sequence: TGTGCCAGCAGCCGCCAAGGGACCGGGGGGGAGGAAGCTTTCTTT. Its translation is CASSRQGTGGEEAFF.

The sample holds a few counts of this clonotype. The V call is TRBV18, the J call TRBJ2-1, with D unresolved. Trimming stripped 0 bases from V and 2 bases from J, with 11 bases between. The CDR3 loop spans 16 amino acids. CDR1 KGHSH and CDR2 LQKENI come from the germline V gene. The CDR3 protein is CASSPPSPQAYNEQFF. The CDR3 DNA follows: TGTGCCAGCTCACCACCATCCCCCCAGGCCTACAATGAGCAGTTCTTC. Using reference TRBV18 and TRBJ2-1 for the parts outside the CDR3, the full variable domain is NAGVMQNPRHLVRRRGQEARLRCSPMKGHSHVYWYRQLPEEGLKFMVYLQKENIIDESGMPKERFSAEFPKEGPSILRIQQVVRGDSAAYFCASSPPSPQAYNEQFFGPGTRLTVL.

This clonotype was recorded many times. The chain links TRBV2 to TRBJ2-5; 7 nucleotides agree with TRBD1. V shed 8 bases, J shed 2 bases, and the junction held 11 bases outside the gene matches. Germline CDR1 and CDR2: SNHLY and FYNNEI. The CDR3 loop spans 15 amino acids. The CDR3 DNA reads as TGTGCCAGCGTACCCACTACGACAGGGCAAGAGACCCAGTACTTC. Encoded protein: CASVPTTTGQETQYF.

This clonotype was counted a few times. The rearrangement joins TRBV28 to TRBJ1-2; D unclear. Germline V gene data show CDR1 as MDHEN and CDR2 as SYDVKM. CDR3 length: 14 amino acids. The V gene lost 3 bases and the J gene lost 7 bases, with 15 bases spanning the gap. The CDR3 here is CASSLASGPSGYTF. CDR3 DNA: TGTGCCAGCAGTTTGGCGTCTGGACCTTCTGGCTACACCTTC.

This clonotype was recorded many times. The V call is TRBV12-3 or TRBV12-4, the J call TRBJ2-2, with TRBD2 matching 9 bases. The CDR3 length is 15 residues. The ends lost 6 bases at V and 0 bases at J; junction bases unmatched: 2. CDR3 in amino acids: CASRRLAANTGELFF. The CDR3 region has the DNA TGTGCCAGCAGGAGACTAGCGGCGAACACCGGGGAGCTGTTTTTT.

The table lists this clonotype with many counts. The chain carries TRBV7-2 and TRBJ2-2, with 12 nucleotides matching TRBD2. The CDR3 runs 16 residues. Germline V gene lookup returns CDR1 SGHTA and CDR2 FQGNSA. V trimming: 3 bases; J trimming: 6 bases; junction bases outside the gene matches: 5. The CDR3: CASSFLSSGRAGELFF. As DNA, the CDR3 is TGTGCCAGCAGCTTTCTATCTAGCGGGAGGGCCGGGGAGCTGTTTTTT.

The chain has TRBV13 and TRBJ1-1, with D hard to call. The CDR3 totals 15 residues. The germline CDR1 and CDR2 sequences are PRHDT and FYEKMQ (reference sequence). Trimming shortened V by 1 base and J by 2 bases, and 11 bases separated the two germline ends. The CDR3 sequence: CASSLVNPINTEAFF. Written as DNA, the CDR3 is TGTGCCAGCAGCTTAGTAAATCCGATTAACACTGAAGCTTTCTTT.

Concerning this clonotype: A much larger clone differs from this one at a single base, so this may be a read error. This rearrangement joins TRBV28 to TRBJ1-1; tentative D call: TRBD1 (5 bases). Trimming removed 9 bases at V and 4 bases at J, with 15 bases between. There are 13 residues in the CDR3. From germline, CDR1 is MDHEN and CDR2 SYDVKM. CDR3 amino acids: CASLRQSRTEAFF. CDR3 nucleotide sequence: TGTGCCAGTCTTCGACAGTCGCGCACTGAAGCTTTCTTT.

The V call is TRBV6-6, the J call TRBJ1-6; D not resolved. CDR1 and CDR2 (germline): MNHNY, SVGAGI (reference sequence). Trimming removed 7 bases from V and 0 bases from J, with 16 bases in between. The CDR3 has 17 amino acids. This CDR3 is CASKAWEEVSYNSPLHF. The CDR3 region has the DNA TGTGCCAGCAAGGCCTGGGAGGAGGTCTCCTATAATTCACCCCTCCACTTT.

The V gene is TRBV29-1, the J gene TRBJ2-3; unclear D gene. CDR3 length: 11 residues. The V end was cut by 6 bases, the J end by 4 bases, with 8 bases between. CDR1 is SQVTM and CDR2 is ANQGSEA in the germline V gene. The DNA for the CDR3 is TGCAGCGTCCCAGTCCCAGATACGCAGTATTTT. Its translation: CSVPVPDTQYF.

The chain is built from TRBV20-1 and TRBJ2-5, with TRBD2 matching over 12 bases. The germline gives CDR1 DFQATT, CDR2 SNEGSKA (reference sequence). The V segment lost 1 base and the J segment 4 bases; nucleotides outside the gene matches: 10. The CDR3 contains 17 residues. CDR3 DNA sequence: TGCAGTGCTAGAGGAGCAACTAGCGGGGGGACAAGAGAGACCCAGTACTTC. This codes for CSARGATSGGTRETQYF.